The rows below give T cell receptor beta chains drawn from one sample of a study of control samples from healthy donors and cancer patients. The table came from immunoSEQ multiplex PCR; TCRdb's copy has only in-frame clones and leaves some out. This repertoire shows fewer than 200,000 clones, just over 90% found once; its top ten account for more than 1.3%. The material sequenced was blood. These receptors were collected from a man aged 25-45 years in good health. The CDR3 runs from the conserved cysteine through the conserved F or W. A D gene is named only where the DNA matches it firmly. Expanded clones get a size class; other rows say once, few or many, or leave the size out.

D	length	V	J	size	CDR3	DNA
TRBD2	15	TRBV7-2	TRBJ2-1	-	CASSFRTSGNNEQFF	TGTGCCAGCAGCTTCCGGACTAGCGGGAACAATGAGCAGTTCTTC
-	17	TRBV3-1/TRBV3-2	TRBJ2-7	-	CASSQDNSAGLSYEQYF	TGTGCCAGCAGCCAAGATAACTCCGCAGGCCTCTCCTACGAGCAGTACTTC
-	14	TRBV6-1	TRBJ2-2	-	CASSELQNTGELFF	TGTGCCAGCAGTGAATTACAGAACACCGGGGAGCTGTTTTTT
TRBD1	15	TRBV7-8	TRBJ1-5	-	CASSLEGTGYQPQHF	TGTGCCAGCAGCTTAGAAGGGACAGGGTATCAGCCCCAGCATTTT
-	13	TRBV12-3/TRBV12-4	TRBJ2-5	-	CASSLQGSETQYF	TGTGCCAGCAGTTTGCAGGGGTCAGAGACCCAGTACTTC
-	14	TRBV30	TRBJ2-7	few	CAWSVARGGYEQYF	TGTGCCTGGAGTGTAGCCAGGGGCGGGTACGAGCAGTACTTC
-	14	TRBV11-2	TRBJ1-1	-	CASSYILGNTEAFF	TGTGCCAGCAGCTACATCTTGGGGAACACTGAAGCTTTCTTT
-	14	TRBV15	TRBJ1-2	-	CATSKRQSDYGYTF	TGTGCCACCAGCAAGAGACAGAGCGACTATGGCTACACCTTC
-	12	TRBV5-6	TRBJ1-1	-	CASRGGITEAFF	TGTGCCAGCAGAGGGGGAATCACTGAAGCTTTCTTT
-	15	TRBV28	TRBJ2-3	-	CASSTMGMVTDTQYF	TGTGCCAGCAGTACAATGGGCATGGTCACAGATACGCAGTATTTT
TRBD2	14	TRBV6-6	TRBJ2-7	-	CASRSSGTSAEQYF	TGTGCCAGCAGATCCTCCGGGACTAGCGCCGAGCAGTACTTC
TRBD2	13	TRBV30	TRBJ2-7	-	CAWSRTSGYEQYF	TGTGCCTGGAGTCGAACTAGCGGCTACGAGCAGTACTTC
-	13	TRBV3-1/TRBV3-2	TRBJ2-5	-	CASSQEDWETQYF	TGTGCCAGCAGCCAAGAGGATTGGGAGACCCAGTACTTC
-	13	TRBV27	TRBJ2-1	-	CASSQGTYNEQFF	TGTGCCAGCAGCCAAGGGACTTACAATGAGCAGTTCTTC
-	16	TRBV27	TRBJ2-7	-	CASSLSQGDTAYEQYF	TGTGCCAGCAGTTTATCCCAAGGGGACACCGCCTACGAGCAGTACTTC
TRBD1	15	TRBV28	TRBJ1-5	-	CASSSRTGANQPQHF	TGTGCCAGCAGTTCCCGGACAGGCGCCAATCAGCCCCAGCATTTT
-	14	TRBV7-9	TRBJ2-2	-	CASSFRGTTGELFF	TGTGCCAGCAGCTTCAGGGGTACCACCGGGGAGCTGTTTTTT